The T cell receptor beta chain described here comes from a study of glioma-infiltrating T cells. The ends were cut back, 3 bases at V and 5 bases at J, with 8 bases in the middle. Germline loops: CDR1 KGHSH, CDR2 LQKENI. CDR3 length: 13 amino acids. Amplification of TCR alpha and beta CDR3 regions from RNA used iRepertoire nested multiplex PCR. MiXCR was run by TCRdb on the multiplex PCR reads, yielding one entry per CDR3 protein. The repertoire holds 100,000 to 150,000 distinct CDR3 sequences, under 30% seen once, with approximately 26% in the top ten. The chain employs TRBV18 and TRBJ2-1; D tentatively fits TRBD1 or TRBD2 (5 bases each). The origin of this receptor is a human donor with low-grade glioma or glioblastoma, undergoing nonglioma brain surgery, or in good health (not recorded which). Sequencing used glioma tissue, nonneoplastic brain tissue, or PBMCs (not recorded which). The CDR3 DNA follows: TGTGCCAGCTCACCGGGACGGAACAATGAGCAGTTCTTC. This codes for CASSPGRNNEQFF.